This T cell receptor beta chain was observed in a study of radiotherapy plus CTLA-4 blockade in lung cancer. Assay used: immunoSEQ multiplex PCR; TCRdb lists only in-frame clones, some missing. The data hold 70,000 to 95,000 clones, with about four fifths observed a single time. Germline CDR1 and CDR2: SGHRS and YFSETQ. The CDR3 covers 18 residues. The V end was cut by 6 bases, the J end by 0 bases, with 24 bases between. Here the sequenced sample was peripheral blood, taken from a patient treated with radiotherapy plus ipilimumab. This sequence was found in a human donor with non-small cell lung cancer that progressed on radiotherapy plus ipilimumab. This rearrangement joins TRBV5-1 to TRBJ1-1, with a possible D match to TRBD1 (5 bases). This CDR3 reads CASNLRSGDGGMNTEAFF. CDR3 nucleotides: TGCGCCAGCAACCTTAGGTCCGGAGATGGGGGGATGAACACTGAAGCTTTCTTT.